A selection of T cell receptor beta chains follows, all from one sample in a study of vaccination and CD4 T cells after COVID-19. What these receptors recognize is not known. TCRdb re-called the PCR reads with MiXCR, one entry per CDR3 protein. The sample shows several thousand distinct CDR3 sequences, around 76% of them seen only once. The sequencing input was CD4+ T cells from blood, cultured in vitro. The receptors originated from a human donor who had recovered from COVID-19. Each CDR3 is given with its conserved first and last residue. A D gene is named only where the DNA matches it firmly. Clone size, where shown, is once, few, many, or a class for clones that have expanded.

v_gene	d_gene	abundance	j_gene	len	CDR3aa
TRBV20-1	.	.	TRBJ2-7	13	CSATSGLVYEQYF
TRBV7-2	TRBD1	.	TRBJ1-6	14	CASSPRGVGSPLHF
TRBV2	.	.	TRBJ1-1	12	CASTEGGYEAFF
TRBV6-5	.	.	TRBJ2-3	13	CASSYGFTDTQYF
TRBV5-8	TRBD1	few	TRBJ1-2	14	CASSLGQDYYGYTF
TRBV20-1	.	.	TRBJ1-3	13	CSARDRAGNTIYF
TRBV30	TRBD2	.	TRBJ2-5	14	CAWSRTGGEQTQYF
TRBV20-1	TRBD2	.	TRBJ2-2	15	CSARDGTRSTGELFF
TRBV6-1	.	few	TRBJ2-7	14	CASSEGHREYEQYF
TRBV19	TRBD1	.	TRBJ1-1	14	CASSVTGVNTEAFF
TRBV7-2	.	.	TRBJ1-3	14	CASSPDWGVHTIYF
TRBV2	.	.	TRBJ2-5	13	CASMADSQETQYF
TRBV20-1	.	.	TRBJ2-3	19	CSASDPNWEGAGISDTQYF
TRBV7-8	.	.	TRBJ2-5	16	CASSHYIRDTQETQYF
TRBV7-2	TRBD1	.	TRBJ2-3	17	CASSSRPRGPLTDTQYF
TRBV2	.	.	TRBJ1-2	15	CASSPGSNRGYGYTF
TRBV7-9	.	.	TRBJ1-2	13	CASNERGGAGYTF
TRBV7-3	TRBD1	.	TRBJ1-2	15	CASSPDGTGVYGYTF
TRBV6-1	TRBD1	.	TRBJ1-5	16	CASSESGTAYNQPQHF
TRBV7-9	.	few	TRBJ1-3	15	CASSLTVGSGNTIYF
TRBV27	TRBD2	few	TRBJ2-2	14	CASKRGRNTGELFF
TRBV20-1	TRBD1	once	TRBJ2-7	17	CSAPAGQARPDPYEQYF
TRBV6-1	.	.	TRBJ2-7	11	CASKQGYEQYF
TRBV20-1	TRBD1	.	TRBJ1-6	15	CSAGQGAYFDSPLHF
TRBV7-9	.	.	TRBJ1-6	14	CASSFPGRQVPLHF
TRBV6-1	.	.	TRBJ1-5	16	CASCPVTWGGEQPQHF
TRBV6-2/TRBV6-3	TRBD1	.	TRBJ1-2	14	CASRASGTEAGYTF
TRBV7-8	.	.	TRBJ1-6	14	CASSSTGLNSPLHF
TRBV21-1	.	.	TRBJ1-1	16	CASSKERTGLNTEAFF
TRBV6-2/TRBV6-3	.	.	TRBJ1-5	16	CASSYRGFVSNQPQHF
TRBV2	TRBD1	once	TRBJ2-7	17	CASSEGLGTGFGYEQYF
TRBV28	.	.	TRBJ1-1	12	CASSLSNTEAFF
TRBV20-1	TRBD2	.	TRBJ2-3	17	CSARDPGAGGITDTQYF
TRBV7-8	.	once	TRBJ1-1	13	CASSTRQNTEAFF
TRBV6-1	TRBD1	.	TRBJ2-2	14	CASRGQRHTGELFF
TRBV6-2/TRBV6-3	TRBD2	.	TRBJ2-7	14	CASSYGTSGYEQYF
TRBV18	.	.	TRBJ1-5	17	CASSPGAARGGNQPQHF
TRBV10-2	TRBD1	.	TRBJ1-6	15	CASSYRGGQGVPLHF
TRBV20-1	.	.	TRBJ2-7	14	CSASFLGKDYEQYF
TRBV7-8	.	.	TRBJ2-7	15	CASSLAPGHSYEQYF
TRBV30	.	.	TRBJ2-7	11	CAWSVRQQQYF
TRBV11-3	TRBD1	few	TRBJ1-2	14	CASSFQGTGGGYTF
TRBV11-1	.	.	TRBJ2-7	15	CASSLESGYTYEQYF
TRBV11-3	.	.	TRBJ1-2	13	CASSFREARGYTF
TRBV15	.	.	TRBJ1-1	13	CATSRVGRDEAFF
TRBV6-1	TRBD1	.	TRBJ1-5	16	CASSPYGTGGNQPQHF
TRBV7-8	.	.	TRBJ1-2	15	CASSGDRSRGVGYTF
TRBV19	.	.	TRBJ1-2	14	CASSIRRGGAGYTF
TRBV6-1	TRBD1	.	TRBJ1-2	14	CASRRQGRGYGYTF
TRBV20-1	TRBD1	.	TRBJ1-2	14	CSARGGQGDYGYTF
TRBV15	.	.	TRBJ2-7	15	CATSRDRPTHYEQYF